This T cell receptor (beta chain) was profiled in a study of CD8 T cells in Susac syndrome. Random hexamers primed reverse transcription of about 0.45 to 1 ug RNA. Each CDR3 protein is one row after TCRdb ran MiXCR on the immunoSEQ multiplex PCR reads. The sample has some 200,000 distinct CDR3 sequences; 90% to 95% are singletons. The V end was cut by 1 base, the J end by 1 base, with 10 bases between. The CDR3 is 15 residues long. The specimen sequenced was CD8+ T cells from PBMCs. The genes are TRBV12-3 or TRBV12-4 and TRBJ2-5; D remains ambiguous. This TCR came from a human donor with multiple sclerosis. CDR3 nucleotide sequence: TGTGCCAGCAGTTTAGTAGGCGACCTCCAAGAGACCCAGTACTTC. Amino acids: CASSLVGDLQETQYF.